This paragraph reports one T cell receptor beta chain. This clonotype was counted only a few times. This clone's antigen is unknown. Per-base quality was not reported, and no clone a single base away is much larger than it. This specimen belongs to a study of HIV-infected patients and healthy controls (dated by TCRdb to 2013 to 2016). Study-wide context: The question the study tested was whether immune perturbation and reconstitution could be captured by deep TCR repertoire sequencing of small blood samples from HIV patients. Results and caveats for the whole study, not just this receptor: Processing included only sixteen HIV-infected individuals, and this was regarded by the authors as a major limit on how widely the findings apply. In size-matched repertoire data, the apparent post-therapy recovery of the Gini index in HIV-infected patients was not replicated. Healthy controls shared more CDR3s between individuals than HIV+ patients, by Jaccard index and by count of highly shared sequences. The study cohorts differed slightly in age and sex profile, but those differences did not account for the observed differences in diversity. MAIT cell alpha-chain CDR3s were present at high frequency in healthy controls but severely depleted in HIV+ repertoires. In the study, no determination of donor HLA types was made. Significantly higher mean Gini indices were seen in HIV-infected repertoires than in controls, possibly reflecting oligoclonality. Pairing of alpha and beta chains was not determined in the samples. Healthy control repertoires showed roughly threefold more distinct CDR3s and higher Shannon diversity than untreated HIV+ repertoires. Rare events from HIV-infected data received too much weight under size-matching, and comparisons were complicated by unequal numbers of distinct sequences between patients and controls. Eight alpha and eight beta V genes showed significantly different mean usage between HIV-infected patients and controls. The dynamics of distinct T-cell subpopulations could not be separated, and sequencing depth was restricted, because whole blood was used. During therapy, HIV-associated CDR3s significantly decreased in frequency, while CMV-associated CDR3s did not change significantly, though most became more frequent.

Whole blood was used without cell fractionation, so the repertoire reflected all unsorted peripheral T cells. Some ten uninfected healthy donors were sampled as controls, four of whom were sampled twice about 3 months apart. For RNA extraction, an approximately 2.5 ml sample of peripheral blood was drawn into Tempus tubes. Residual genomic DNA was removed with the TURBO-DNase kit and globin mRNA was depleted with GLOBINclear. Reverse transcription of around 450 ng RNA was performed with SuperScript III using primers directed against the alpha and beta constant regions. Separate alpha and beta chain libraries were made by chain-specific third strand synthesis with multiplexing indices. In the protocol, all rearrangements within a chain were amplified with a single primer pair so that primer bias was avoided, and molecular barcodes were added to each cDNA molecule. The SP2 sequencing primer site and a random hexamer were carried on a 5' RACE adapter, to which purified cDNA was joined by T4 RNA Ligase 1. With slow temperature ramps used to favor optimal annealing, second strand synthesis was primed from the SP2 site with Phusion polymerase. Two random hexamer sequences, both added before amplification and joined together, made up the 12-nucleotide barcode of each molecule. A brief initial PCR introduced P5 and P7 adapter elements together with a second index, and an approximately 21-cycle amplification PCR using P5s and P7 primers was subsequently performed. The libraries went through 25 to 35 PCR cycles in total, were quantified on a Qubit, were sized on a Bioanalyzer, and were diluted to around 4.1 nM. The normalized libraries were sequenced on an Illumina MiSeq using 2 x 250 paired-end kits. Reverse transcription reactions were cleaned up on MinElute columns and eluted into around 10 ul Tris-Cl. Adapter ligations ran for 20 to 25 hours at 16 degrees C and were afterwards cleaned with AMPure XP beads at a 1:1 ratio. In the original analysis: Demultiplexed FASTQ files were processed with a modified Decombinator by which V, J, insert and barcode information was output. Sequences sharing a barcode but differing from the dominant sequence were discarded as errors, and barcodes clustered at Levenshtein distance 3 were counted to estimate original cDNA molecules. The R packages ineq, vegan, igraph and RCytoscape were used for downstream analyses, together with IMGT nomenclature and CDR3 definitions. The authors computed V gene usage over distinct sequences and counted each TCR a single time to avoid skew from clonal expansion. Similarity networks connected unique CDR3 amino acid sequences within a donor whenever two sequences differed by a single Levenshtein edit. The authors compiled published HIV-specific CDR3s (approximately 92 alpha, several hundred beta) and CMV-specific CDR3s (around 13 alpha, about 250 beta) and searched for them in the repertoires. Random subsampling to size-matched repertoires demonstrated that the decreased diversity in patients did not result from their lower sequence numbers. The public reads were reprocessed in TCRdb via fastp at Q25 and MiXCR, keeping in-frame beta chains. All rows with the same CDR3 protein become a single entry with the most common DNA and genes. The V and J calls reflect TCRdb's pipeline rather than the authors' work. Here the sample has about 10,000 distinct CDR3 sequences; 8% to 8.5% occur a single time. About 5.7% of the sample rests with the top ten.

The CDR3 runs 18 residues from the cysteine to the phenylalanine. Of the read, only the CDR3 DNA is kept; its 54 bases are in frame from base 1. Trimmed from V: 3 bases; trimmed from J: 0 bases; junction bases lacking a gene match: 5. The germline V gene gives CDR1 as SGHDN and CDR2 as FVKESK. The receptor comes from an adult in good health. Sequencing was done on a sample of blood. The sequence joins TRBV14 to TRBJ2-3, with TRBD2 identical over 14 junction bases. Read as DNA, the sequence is TGTGCCAGCAGCCACCGGACTAGCGGGGGGCTTAGCACAGATACGCAGTATTTT. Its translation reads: CASSHRTSGGLSTDTQYF.